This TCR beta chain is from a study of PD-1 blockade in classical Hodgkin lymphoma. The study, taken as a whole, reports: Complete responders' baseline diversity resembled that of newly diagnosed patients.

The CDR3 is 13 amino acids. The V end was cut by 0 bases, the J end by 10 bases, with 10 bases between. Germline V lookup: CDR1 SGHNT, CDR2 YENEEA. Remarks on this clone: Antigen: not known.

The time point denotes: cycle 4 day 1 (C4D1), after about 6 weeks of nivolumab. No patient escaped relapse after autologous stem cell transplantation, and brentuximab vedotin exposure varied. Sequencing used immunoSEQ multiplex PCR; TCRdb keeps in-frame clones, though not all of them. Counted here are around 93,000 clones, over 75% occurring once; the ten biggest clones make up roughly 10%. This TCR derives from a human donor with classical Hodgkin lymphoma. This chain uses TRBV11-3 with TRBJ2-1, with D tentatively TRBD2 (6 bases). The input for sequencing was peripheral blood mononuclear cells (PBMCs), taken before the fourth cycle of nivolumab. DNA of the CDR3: TGTGCCAGCAGCTTAGAGCTTCGGGGGGAGCAGTTCTTC. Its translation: CASSLELRGEQFF. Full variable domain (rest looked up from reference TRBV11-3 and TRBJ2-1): EAGVVQSPRYKIIEKKQPVAFWCNPISGHNTLYWYLQNLGQGPELLIRYENEEAVDDSQLPKDRFSAERLKGVDSTLKIQPAELGDSAVYLCASSLELRGEQFFGPGTRLTVL.